This passage covers 13 T cell receptor beta chains from one sample sequenced in a study of T cells in localized non-small cell lung cancer. The table came from immunoSEQ multiplex PCR; TCRdb's copy has only in-frame clones and leaves some out. The table has 64,000 or so clones, 85% to 90% seen once. Source: peripheral blood, taken before any cancer treatment. These TCRs come from a woman aged 40-69 years with stage I lung adenocarcinoma.

This chain connects TRBV19 to TRBJ1-5; D gene ambiguous. Germline V gene lookup returns CDR1 LNHDA and CDR2 SQIVND (reference sequence). Deletions cut 2 bases from V and 3 bases from J, with 8 bases between. This CDR3 is built from 14 residues. The CDR3 DNA reads TGTGCCAGTAGTATACTATCCGACAATCAGCCCCAGCATTTT. Its protein product is CASSILSDNQPQHF. Variable domain in full (rest from reference TRBV19 and TRBJ1-5): DGGITQSPKYLFRKEGQNVTLSCEQNLNHDAMYWYRQDPGQGLRLIYYSQIVNDFQKGDIAEGYSVSREKKESFPLTVTSAQKNPTAFYLCASSILSDNQPQHFGDGTRLSIL.

The V call is TRBV10-3, the J call TRBJ2-7; D possibly corresponds to TRBD2 (6 bases). Trimming took 8 bases from V and 7 from J, leaving 18 bases between them. The CDR3 extends over 13 amino acids. Germline CDR1 ENHRY, CDR2 SYGVKD. The CDR3 loop is CAIGGSQGREQYF. CDR3 coding DNA: TGTGCCATCGGGGGGTCGCAGGGTCGGGAGCAGTACTTC.

This clone has just one count. CDR3 region: CASSSERGSNQPQHF. CDR3 nucleotides: TGTGCCAGCAGCTCTGAAAGGGGGAGCAATCAGCCCCAGCATTTT. This rearrangement joins TRBV7-9 to TRBJ1-5; D is perhaps TRBD1 (6 bases). Germline V CDR1 and CDR2: SEHNR, FQNEAQ (reference sequence). The V and J ends lost 4 bases and 1 base respectively, with 11 bases between them. CDR3 length: 15 amino acids.

The genes are TRBV18 and TRBJ2-7; the D is unclear. Germline CDR1 reads KGHSH; CDR2 reads LQKENI. V was cut by 3 bases and J by 8 bases, with 11 bases left in between. The CDR3 length is 12 residues. This CDR3 is CASSPTADQQYF. The CDR3 coding sequence is TGTGCCAGCTCACCCACGGCGGATCAGCAGTACTTC.

This chain uses TRBV19 with TRBJ2-1, with D unclear. The CDR3 consists of 16 residues. Germline lookup yields CDR1 LNHDA and CDR2 SQIVND (reference sequence). Trimming removed 4 bases at V and 0 bases at J, with 13 bases between. DNA for the CDR3: TGTGCCAGTAGTACCCCGGCAGACTTCTCCTACAATGAGCAGTTCTTC. Translation: CASSTPADFSYNEQFF.

The chain recombines TRBV6-5 with TRBJ2-5, with 7 bases aligning to TRBD1. Per germline, CDR1 MNHEY and CDR2 SVGAGI. This CDR3 spans 15 amino acids. Germline trimming cut 6 bases from V and 5 bases from J; bases unmatched to any gene: 12. This chain's CDR3 is CASRPRQGLGETQYF. CDR3 coding DNA: TGTGCCAGCAGGCCCCGACAGGGATTGGGGGAGACCCAGTACTTC.

The J gene is TRBJ1-5, the V gene TRBV19; 7 bases map to TRBD1. The CDR3 spans 14 residues. Trimming took 6 bases from V and 4 from J; bases not matched to a gene: 6. The germline V gene has CDR1 LNHDA and CDR2 SQIVND (reference sequence). The CDR3 nucleotides read TGTGCCAGTAGCCCCGGGACAGCTAATCAGCCCCAGCATTTT. Translated: CASSPGTANQPQHF.

In this sample, this clone turned up a few times. The CDR3 reads CASSYWDYHGYTF. The CDR3 DNA is TGTGCCAGCAGCTACTGGGACTACCATGGCTACACCTTC. This chain connects TRBV7-2 to TRBJ1-2; the D gene is possibly TRBD1 (5 bases). Trimming took off 4 bases at V and 6 bases at J, with 12 bases between the two ends. CDR1 is SGHTA, CDR2 FQGNSA, per germline. The CDR3 contains 13 residues.

The chain links TRBV10-2 to TRBJ2-7; the D gene is possibly TRBD2 (5 bases). Trimming took off 3 bases at V and 3 bases at J, with 15 bases between the two ends. The CDR3 covers 15 residues. Germline V gene lookup returns CDR1 WSHSY and CDR2 SAAADI. The CDR3 sequence is CASSDLKAEHYEQYF. Here the CDR3 DNA reads TGCGCCAGCAGTGATTTAAAAGCGGAACACTACGAGCAGTACTTC.

The rearrangement joins TRBV5-1 to TRBJ2-1, with D hard to call. The ends were cut back, 4 bases at V and 7 bases at J, with 24 bases in the middle. CDR1 and CDR2 (germline): SGHRS, YFSETQ. The CDR3 has 17 residues. DNA of the CDR3: TGCGCCAGCAGCCTCTCGATAGGTCCGCTCTCGCCGAATGAGCAGTTCTTC. The encoded protein is CASSLSIGPLSPNEQFF.

The chain couples TRBV10-3 to TRBJ2-7; D is possibly TRBD1 or TRBD2 (6 bases each). This CDR3 comprises 14 residues. Trimming removed 3 bases from V and 0 bases from J, with 9 bases in between. The germline V gene encodes CDR1 ENHRY and CDR2 SYGVKD. Written as DNA, the CDR3 is TGTGCCATCAGTGAAGGGGGAGGCTCCTACGAGCAGTACTTC. As protein: CAISEGGGSYEQYF.

The chain uses TRBV15 and TRBJ1-1, with TRBD1 matching over 10 bases. Germline V gene sequence: CDR1 LNHNV, CDR2 YYDKDF (reference sequence). The CDR3 spans 16 residues. J gave up 0 bases and V 5 bases, and 6 bases lay outside the gene matches. The CDR3 reads CATSRDRGVLNTEAFF. The CDR3 DNA is TGTGCCACCAGCCGGGACAGGGGCGTTTTGAACACTGAAGCTTTCTTT.

This chain links TRBV6-5 with TRBJ1-3, with D unclear. Trimming cost V 0 bases and J 0 bases, with 6 bases left between them. The CDR3 runs 15 residues. Germline values: CDR1 MNHEY, CDR2 SVGAGI. CDR3 sequence (DNA): TGTGCCAGCAGTTACTCTATAGACTCTGGAAACACCATATATTTT. As protein: CASSYSIDSGNTIYF.